This TCR beta chain was observed in a study of CD8 T cells in Susac syndrome. Across the whole study: Patients with Susac syndrome were therapy-naive, on corticosteroids, or on intravenous immunoglobulin alone at blood draw. Study-level points and caveats: Susac-specific public clones in total CD8+ repertoires numbered sixteen; in CD8+ TEMRA repertoires, they numbered a few.

Only a few counts were recorded for this clonotype. Its target is not known. With 3 bases clipped from V and 0 bases from J, the junction kept 3 bases outside the gene matches. The CDR3 contains 15 residues. Looked up from germline, CDR1 is SGDLS and CDR2 is YYNGEE. A quantity of about 0.45 to 1 ug RNA underwent reverse transcription using random hexamers. TCR beta CDR3 was amplified by immunoSEQ covering 54 Vbeta and 13 Jbeta. Using its own MiXCR run on the immunoSEQ multiplex PCR reads, TCRdb lists one record per CDR3 protein. Among some 200,000 distinct CDR3 sequences listed, 95% were seen once. Material: CD8+ T cells from PBMCs. This clonotype was sampled from a human donor with Susac syndrome. The chain carries TRBV9 and TRBJ2-3, with 8 bases that match TRBD1. CDR3 DNA: TGTGCCAGCAGCGCGACAGGGGCTAGCACAGATACGCAGTATTTT. Translating gives CASSATGASTDTQYF.